The clone carrying this T cell receptor (beta chain) was seen a few times. Primers included in the PCR were 60 Vbeta and 13 Jbeta primers. Repertoires were generated with immunoSEQ multiplex PCR, while TCRdb's copy carries only in-frame clones and drops some. The repertoire includes about 140,000 clones, around 83% of them detected once, and roughly 4.2% sits in the top ten. The data were obtained in a study of cytomegalovirus exposure and HLA in healthy donors. V shed 6 bases and J 6 bases; nucleotides not matched to a gene: 6. Germline CDR1 is MRHNA and CDR2 is SNTAGT. The CDR3 spans 14 residues. Sequencing used PBMCs. The chain is built from TRBV6-4 and TRBJ1-5, with 9 bases identical to TRBD1. The source of this sequence is a man aged 35 to 55 in good health and CMV-seropositive. The CDR3 region has the DNA TGTGCCAGCAGCCCGACAGGGGGAATTCAGCCCCAGCATTTT. Amino acids: CASSPTGGIQPQHF.